This passage covers 9 T cell receptor beta chains from one sample sequenced in a study of control samples from healthy donors and cancer patients. Profiled with immunoSEQ multiplex PCR; TCRdb holds only in-frame clones, not every one. The repertoire consists of 150,000 to 170,000 clones, with over 85% occurring once and the leading ten covering around 6.1%. The sample consisted of blood. These receptors were taken from a man aged 40-49 years in good health.

The rearrangement joins TRBV18 to TRBJ2-1, with 7 nucleotides matching TRBD1. The CDR3 is 15 amino acids. Germline CDR1 KGHSH, CDR2 LQKENI. The V and J ends lost 6 bases and 1 base, in that order; junction bases with no gene match: 6. The CDR3 bases are TGTGCCAGCTCCCCTGACAGGGTGTCCTACAATGAGCAGTTCTTC. This gives the protein CASSPDRVSYNEQFF.

The rearrangement links TRBV4-3 to TRBJ2-7; 9 bases are shared with TRBD2. CDR3 length: 16 residues. Germline lookup yields CDR1 LGHNA and CDR2 YSLEER. V gave up 3 bases and J gave up 3 bases; unmatched junction bases: 9. The CDR3, as DNA: TGCGCCAGCAGCCACTCCTGGCGGGGGGGAGGCTACGAGCAGTACTTC. The encoded protein is CASSHSWRGGGYEQYF.

The rearrangement uses TRBV5-1 and TRBJ2-3; D is uncertain. The germline CDR1 and CDR2 sequences are SGHRS and YFSETQ. The CDR3 runs 15 residues. Trimming stripped 1 base from V and 0 bases from J, with 9 bases between. CDR3 nucleotides: TGCGCCAGCAGCTTGATACCCCAAAGCACAGATACGCAGTATTTT. Translated, it gives CASSLIPQSTDTQYF.

The chain is built from TRBV24-1 and TRBJ2-1, with 10 bases that match TRBD1. CDR1 and CDR2 (germline): KGHDR, SFDVKD. The CDR3 length is 16 residues. With V trimmed by 5 bases and J by 0 bases, 3 bases remained unmatched. DNA of the CDR3: TGTGCCACCAGTGTTCGGACAGGGGGCTCCTACAATGAGCAGTTCTTC. Encoded protein: CATSVRTGGSYNEQFF.

This chain connects TRBV19 to TRBJ1-3; TRBD1 might be the D (5 bases). Germline-derived CDR1 and CDR2 are LNHDA and SQIVND (reference sequence). This CDR3 is 16 amino acids long. The ends were cut back, 3 bases at V and 1 base at J, with 13 bases in the middle. The CDR3 is CASSMAGAGSGNTIYF. The CDR3 region has the DNA TGTGCCAGTAGTATGGCTGGGGCAGGGTCTGGAAACACCATATATTTT.

The rearrangement joins TRBV6-1 to TRBJ2-2; D could derive from TRBD1 or TRBD2 (5 bases each). V lost 3 bases and J 3 bases, leaving 5 bases between the germline ends. This CDR3 has 13 residues. Germline CDR1 is MNHNS and CDR2 is SASEGT. Here the CDR3 reads CASSEGDTGELFF. The CDR3 DNA reads as TGTGCCAGCAGTGAGGGGGACACCGGGGAGCTGTTTTTT.

CDR3 sequence reads: CASSQGQWAGELFF. In DNA form, the CDR3 reads TGCGCCAGCAGCCAAGGACAGTGGGCGGGGGAGCTGTTTTTT. The rearrangement uses TRBV4-1 and TRBJ2-2, with D possibly being TRBD1 (5 bases). The CDR3 has 14 amino acids. Germline V gives CDR1 MGHRA, CDR2 YSYEKL. Deletions cut 1 base from V and 8 bases from J, with 11 bases between.

This clone was detected once. The rearrangement links TRBV3-1 (or the pseudogene TRBV3-2) to TRBJ2-6, with 7 bases that match TRBD2. The CDR3 has 16 amino acids. Germline V gives CDR1 LGHDT, CDR2 YNNKEL (reference sequence). The J segment lost 1 base and the V segment lost 3 bases, leaving 3 bases of the junction unmatched. The CDR3 nucleotides are TGTGCCAGCAGCCAGGGGAGGGAATCTGGGGCCAACGTCCTGACTTTC. Translation: CASSQGRESGANVLTF.

The chain recombines TRBV6-5 with TRBJ2-5; 7 nucleotides agree with TRBD2. This CDR3 spans 15 amino acids. Unmatched junction bases numbered 4, after V lost 2 bases and J lost 1 base. From germline, CDR1 is MNHEY and CDR2 SVGAGI. CDR3 in DNA: TGTGCCAGCAGTTACCAGAGCGGGGTCCAAGAGACCCAGTACTTC. The encoded protein is CASSYQSGVQETQYF.